The present T cell receptor (beta chain) was sequenced within a study of low-dose radiotherapy and immunotherapy resistance in tumors. About the study: Cohort 2 patients were irradiated with 1 Gy every two weeks, reaching 13 Gy over 26 weeks. Every six weeks patients received intravenous ipilimumab 1 mg/kg, and every two weeks they received intravenous nivolumab 240 mg.

For this clonotype: Since a far larger clone is one base different, this is likely a read error.

Time point: after trial treatment. The treatment: LDRT plus nivolumab, ipilimumab, low-dose cyclophosphamide and aspirin (RACIN trial). All eligible patients presented with advanced solid tumors that contained no tumor-infiltrating lymphocytes. TRAV- and TRBV-specific primers were used for first-strand cDNA, which covered alpha and beta chains. TCR amplification involved 20 PCR cycles with a constant-region primer and V-primer adapter. Using its own MiXCR run on the reads, TCRdb lists one record per CDR3 protein. Here the sample spans about 35,000 distinct CDR3 sequences, under 25% being singletons. The sample in question was PBMCs, obtained after low-dose radiotherapy plus immunotherapy. This clonotype was obtained from a female donor with ovarian cancer.

The DNA of the CDR3 is TGTGCCTGCAGTGAAGCGCTAGGGGCCGGGGCCAACGTCCTGACTTTC. It codes for CACSEALGAGANVLTF. The genes are TRBV13 and TRBJ2-6; a possible D gene is TRBD1 (5 bases). Per germline, CDR1 PRHDT and CDR2 FYEKMQ (reference sequence). CDR3 length: 16 residues. The full variable domain, completed using reference TRBV13 and TRBJ2-6, is AAGVIQSPRHLIKEKRETATLKCYPIPRHDTVYWYQQGPGQDPQFLISFYEKMQSDKGSIPDRFSAQQFSDYHSELNMSSLELGDSALYFCACSEALGAGANVLTFGAGSRLTVL.